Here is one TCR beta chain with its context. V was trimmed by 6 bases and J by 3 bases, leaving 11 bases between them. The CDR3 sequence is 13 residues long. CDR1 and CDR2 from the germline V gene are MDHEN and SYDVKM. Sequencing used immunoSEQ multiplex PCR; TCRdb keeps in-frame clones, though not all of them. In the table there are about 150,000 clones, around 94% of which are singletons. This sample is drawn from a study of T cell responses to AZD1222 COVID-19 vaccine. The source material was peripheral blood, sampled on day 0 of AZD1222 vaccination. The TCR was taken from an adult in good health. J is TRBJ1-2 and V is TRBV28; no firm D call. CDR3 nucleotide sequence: TGTGCCAGCAGGCCAGGCGTTGACTATGGCTACACCTTC. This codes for CASRPGVDYGYTF.